These 19 T cell receptor beta chains came from one sample sequenced in a study of blood T cell repertoires in COVID-19. TCRdb's table, derived via immunoSEQ multiplex PCR, lists solely in-frame clones and lacks some. The repertoire holds 250,000 to 350,000 clones, roughly 87% seen once, with 5.5% to 7% in the top ten. The sequencing input was PBMCs or T cells enriched from blood (not recorded which). These receptors all stem from a woman aged 40 to 50 who had recovered from COVID-19.

The chain is built from TRBV5-1 and TRBJ2-1; tentatively, D is TRBD1 (6 bases). V lost 3 bases and J 6 bases, leaving 16 bases between the germline ends. The length of the CDR3 is 15 residues. The germline CDR1 and CDR2 sequences are SGHRS and YFSETQ. As DNA, the CDR3 is TGCGCCAGCAGCTCCCAGGGGACCCTGCTCAATGAGCAGTTCTTC. It encodes CASSSQGTLLNEQFF.

This CDR3 reads CARSDRQGGSGRYTF. CDR3 nucleotide sequence: TGTGCCAGAAGCGACCGACAGGGGGGGTCCGGGCGCTACACCTTC. The V call is TRBV5-3, the J call TRBJ1-2; 9 nucleotides align to TRBD1. TRBV5-3 has ORF status, its function being uncertain. The CDR3 length is 15 residues. Unmatched junction bases numbered 13, after V lost 4 bases and J lost 9 bases.

V and J are TRBV4-3 and TRBJ1-4; a weak D match, TRBD1 (5 bases). Germline V gene data show CDR1 as LGHNA and CDR2 as YSLEER. Trimming took off 0 bases at V and 8 bases at J, with 13 bases between the two ends. The CDR3 is 15 residues long. CDR3 protein: CASSQDRAGLEKLFF. CDR3 nucleotide sequence: TGCGCCAGCAGCCAAGATAGGGCAGGGTTAGAAAAACTGTTTTTT.

The rearrangement links TRBV28 to TRBJ1-1; D is uncertain. Looked up from germline, CDR1 is MDHEN and CDR2 is SYDVKM. The length of the CDR3 is 11 residues. Trimming took off 5 bases at V and 9 bases at J, with 10 bases between the two ends. The DNA for the CDR3 is TGTGCCAGCAGTCTAGGACTGAAAGCTTTCTTT. Translation gives CASSLGLKAFF. The variable domain in full, completed from reference TRBV28 and TRBJ1-1, reads DVKVTQSSRYLVKRTGEKVFLECVQDMDHENMFWYRQDPGLGLRLIYFSYDVKMKEKGDIPEGYSVSREKKERFSLILESASTNQTSMYLCASSLGLKAFFGQGTRLTVV.

This clone turned up a few times. The gene calls are TRBV20-1 and TRBJ2-7; 8 bases agree with TRBD2. Trimming removed 6 bases from V and 6 bases from J; junction bases left unmatched: 4. The V gene's germline CDR1 is DFQATT and CDR2 SNEGSKA (reference sequence). This CDR3 has 11 residues. The DNA of the CDR3 is TGCAGTGCGACGGGAGGGAGCGAGCAGTACTTC. It translates to CSATGGSEQYF.

This rearrangement joins TRBV6-2 or TRBV6-3 to TRBJ2-6, with D perhaps TRBD2 (6 bases). The CDR3 consists of 16 residues. Trimming removed 0 bases from V and 3 bases from J, with 9 bases in between. Germline loops: CDR1 MNHEY, CDR2 SVGEGT. CDR3 sequence (DNA): TGTGCCAGCAGTTACTCGGGAGGCAGTGGGGCCAACGTCCTGACTTTC. Translating it yields CASSYSGGSGANVLTF.

The V call is TRBV7-2, the J call TRBJ2-6; D remains ambiguous. The CDR3 is 18 amino acids. The V gene's germline CDR1 is SGHTA and CDR2 FQGNSA. V gave up 1 base and J gave up 1 base, with 14 bases separating them. CDR3 protein: CASSLVARLGSGANVLTF. As DNA, the CDR3 is TGTGCCAGCAGCTTAGTGGCCAGGCTCGGATCTGGGGCCAACGTCCTGACTTTC.

The J gene is TRBJ2-1, the V gene TRBV5-5, with D possibly being TRBD2 (6 bases). V lost 5 bases, J lost 6 bases, and 15 bases lay in between. Germline loops: CDR1 SGHKS, CDR2 YYEKEE (reference sequence). The CDR3 consists of 14 residues. In DNA, the CDR3 is TGTGCCAGCAGTCCCTCGGGACTGGCCAATGAGCAGTTCTTC. Protein: CASSPSGLANEQFF.

This clone was recorded once. The chain is built from TRBV4-3 and TRBJ2-7, with a weak D call TRBD1 (5 bases). The germline gives CDR1 LGHNA, CDR2 YSLEER. Trimming left V 6 bases short and J 7 bases short, with 13 bases between. CDR3 length: 12 residues. CDR3 loop: CASSPGFGEQYF. As DNA, the CDR3 is TGCGCCAGCAGTCCAGGGTTCGGGGAGCAGTACTTC.

The CDR3 DNA sequence: TGTGCCAGAGGGACTAGCGGGACCTACAATGAGCAGTTCTTC. It specifies CARGTSGTYNEQFF. V usage is TRBV12-1 and J usage is TRBJ2-1; the table names TRBD2, a call not compared with the DNA. TRBV12-1 is annotated as a pseudogene. The CDR3 spans 14 residues.

The chain joins TRBV27 to TRBJ2-7; the match to TRBD2 covers 7 bases. The V and J ends lost 6 bases and 0 bases, in that order; junction bases with no gene match: 8. Germline V CDR1 and CDR2: MNHEY, SMNVEV (reference sequence). CDR3 length: 15 residues. CDR3 sequence: CASRRAAGSSYEQYF. The CDR3, as DNA: TGTGCCAGCAGGCGTGCAGCGGGAAGCTCCTACGAGCAGTACTTC.

Only one count was recorded for this clone. The chain joins TRBV3-1 (or the pseudogene TRBV3-2) to TRBJ2-5, with TRBD2 as a possible D gene (5 bases). Trimming removed 0 bases from V and 4 bases from J, with 15 bases in between. The CDR3 totals 16 residues. Germline V lookup: CDR1 LGHDT, CDR2 YNNKEL (reference sequence). Written as DNA, the CDR3 is TGTGCCAGCAGCCAAGATCAATGGACGGAGGTAGAGACCCAGTACTTC. Translated: CASSQDQWTEVETQYF.

The chain has TRBV15 and TRBJ1-2; D possibly corresponds to TRBD1 (5 bases). Germline V gives CDR1 LNHNV, CDR2 YYDKDF (reference sequence). This CDR3 has 15 amino acids. V was trimmed by 2 bases and J by 2 bases, leaving 12 bases between them. CDR3 sequence: CATSRQGLGNYGYTF. CDR3 sequence (DNA): TGTGCCACCAGCAGACAGGGATTGGGCAACTATGGCTACACCTTC.

V gene TRBV29-1 combines with J gene TRBJ2-3; 8 nucleotides agree with TRBD1. This CDR3 contains 13 residues. Germline V CDR1 and CDR2: SQVTM, ANQGSEA. The trim removed 4 bases at V and 2 bases at J, leaving 2 bases unmatched. The CDR3 bases are TGCAGCGTTGGACAGGGGTCCACAGATACGCAGTATTTT. As protein: CSVGQGSTDTQYF.

In its sample, this clone was seen once. The chain employs TRBV4-1 and TRBJ2-7, with a weak D call TRBD2 (5 bases). Trimming took off 5 bases at V and 3 bases at J, with 17 bases between the two ends. CDR3 length: 15 residues. Germline CDR1 MGHRA, CDR2 YSYEKL. The CDR3, as DNA: TGCGCCAGCAGCTCGTTCACCGGGATGGGCTACGAGCAGTACTTC. Translated: CASSSFTGMGYEQYF.

V usage is TRBV19 and J usage is TRBJ1-6; possible D gene TRBD1, 5 bases. V dropped 6 bases and J dropped 6 bases, with 15 bases sitting between them. From germline, CDR1 is LNHDA and CDR2 SQIVND (reference sequence). This CDR3 comprises 15 residues. CDR3 coding DNA: TGTGCCAGTAGCTCTCCGACAGTTTTTAATTCACCCCTCCACTTT. Its protein is CASSSPTVFNSPLHF.

The rearrangement links TRBV20-1 to TRBJ2-7, with 7 bases that match TRBD2. The CDR3 is 11 residues long. After removal of 6 bases from V and 6 bases from J, the junction contained 5 bases not matched to a gene. Germline CDR1 DFQATT, CDR2 SNEGSKA (reference sequence). The CDR3 loop is CSAGWEGEQYF. CDR3 DNA: TGCAGTGCGGGTTGGGAGGGCGAGCAGTACTTC.

The chain combines TRBV12-3 or TRBV12-4 with TRBJ2-5, with 7 bases lining up with TRBD1. The junction had 3 bases not matched to a gene; V was cut back by 3 bases and J by 5 bases. The CDR3 length is 13 residues. The CDR3 coding sequence is TGTGCCAGCAGTTTCGGACAGGCGGAGACCCAGTACTTC. It translates to CASSFGQAETQYF.

The gene calls are TRBV5-1 and TRBJ2-7, with D tentatively TRBD1 (6 bases). The germline V gene has CDR1 SGHRS and CDR2 YFSETQ. The V and J ends lost 1 base and 0 bases respectively, with 11 bases between them. This CDR3 comprises 15 residues. The CDR3 sequence: CASSLLGADSYEQYF. In DNA form, the CDR3 reads TGCGCCAGCAGCTTGTTGGGGGCGGACTCCTACGAGCAGTACTTC.